This is a list of T cell receptor beta chains from one sample in a study of control samples from healthy donors and cancer patients. Produced via immunoSEQ multiplex PCR; TCRdb's table is partial and in-frame only. The sample comprises approximately 17,000 clones, approximately 91% of which are singletons, and under 35% rests with the top ten. The sample consisted of PBMCs. Receptors originate from a man between 60 and 70 years old with head and neck cancer. Both conserved end residues are part of each CDR3. A D gene is named only where the DNA matches it firmly. Clone size is shown for a subset of rows, as once, few, many or a class of expanded clone.

d_gene	v_gene	j_gene	abundance	CDR3nt	CDR3aa
.	TRBV18	TRBJ1-2	.	TGTGCCAGCTCCGAGAACCCTGGAGGGGCCAATGGCTACACCTTC	CASSENPGGANGYTF
.	TRBV6-1	TRBJ1-2	.	TGTGCCAGCAGTGAAGACCCGTCGGTGGGGAACTATGGCTACACCTTC	CASSEDPSVGNYGYTF
.	TRBV5-1	TRBJ2-2	.	TGCGCCAGCAGCTTGGAGGGAAACACCGGGGAGCTGTTTTTT	CASSLEGNTGELFF
.	TRBV7-9	TRBJ2-1	.	TGTGCCAGTCCGACAGAGTACAATGAGCAGTTCTTC	CASPTEYNEQFF
TRBD1	TRBV18	TRBJ1-1	.	TGTGCCAGCTCACCCTCGGGACAGGGGGCGGACACTGAAGCTTTCTTT	CASSPSGQGADTEAFF
TRBD1	TRBV20-1	TRBJ2-7	.	TGCAGTGCTAATGACTACAGGGGCGAGCAGTACTTC	CSANDYRGEQYF
TRBD1	TRBV5-4	TRBJ2-1	.	TGTGCCAGCAGCTACGCCCAGGGGGCAAGGGAGCAGTTCTTC	CASSYAQGAREQFF
.	TRBV6-5	TRBJ1-1	.	TGTGCCAGCTGTTACAGGTTGAACACTGAAGCTTTCTTT	CASCYRLNTEAFF
TRBD2	TRBV5-1	TRBJ2-5	.	TGCGCCAGCAGCCGGGGACTACAAGAGACCCAGTACTTC	CASSRGLQETQYF
.	TRBV16	TRBJ2-5	once	TGTGCCAGCAGCCAATTGCACAGCCAAGAGACCCAGTACTTC	CASSQLHSQETQYF
TRBD2	TRBV5-1	TRBJ2-1	once	TGCGCCAGCAGCTCTAGCGGAGCCTACAATGAGCAGTTCTTC	CASSSSGAYNEQFF
.	TRBV2	TRBJ2-2	.	TGTGCCAGCAGCAGGGGCGGTTTTATTTCCGGGGAGCTGTTTTTT	CASSRGGFISGELFF
.	TRBV6-4	TRBJ1-2	.	TGTGCCAGCAGCCAGGGACAAGGCGGCTACACCTTC	CASSQGQGGYTF
.	TRBV7-9	TRBJ1-1	.	TGTGCCAGCGCCCTAATTGAACAGACCGAAGCTTTCTTT	CASALIEQTEAFF
TRBD1	TRBV5-1	TRBJ2-3	once	TGCGCCAGCAGCTTGGCCAGGGGGTTTGATACGCAGTATTTT	CASSLARGFDTQYF
.	TRBV19	TRBJ2-7	.	TGTGCCAGTAGTATACAGGGCTCCTACGAGCAGTACTTC	CASSIQGSYEQYF